This T cell receptor beta chain was captured by sequencing in a study of cytomegalovirus exposure and HLA in healthy donors. Points from the study as a whole: V segments that were indistinguishable, TRBV6-2 and TRBV6-3 among them, were omitted from analysis. Associated with cytomegalovirus, according to the listing, were 170 or so TCR beta chains.

60 Vbeta and 13 Jbeta primers were used in PCR. Clones were read by immunoSEQ multiplex PCR, and TCRdb kept only the in-frame ones, dropping some. This sample has around 130,000 clones, with around 70% found just once. The V end was cut by 5 bases, the J end by 6 bases, with 17 bases between. There are 15 residues in the CDR3. Looked up from germline, CDR1 is SGHTS and CDR2 is YDEGEE. Remarks on this clone: Its target is unknown.

V and J are TRBV5-8 and TRBJ2-2; possible D gene TRBD1, 5 bases. The material sequenced was PBMCs. This TCR derives from a woman in her thirties or forties in good health and CMV-seropositive. As DNA, the CDR3 is TGTGCCAGCAGATATGACAGCTATTCTGCCGGGGAGCTGTTTTTT. It codes for CASRYDSYSAGELFF.